One and the same sample provided the 8 T cell receptor beta chains below, sequenced in a study of regulatory T cells in long-lasting Graves disease. Specified time point: newly diagnosed GD, antithyroid drugs for less than 3 months. RNA extracted from PBMCs served as the sequencing template. For TCR beta, libraries came from iRepertoire HTBI primers and Arm-PCR of CDR3 regions. TCRdb fed the multiplex PCR reads into MiXCR, producing one record per CDR3 protein. Seen here are around 420,000 distinct CDR3 sequences, 15% to 18% observed once, and the top ten hold 22%. This specimen was peripheral blood mononuclear cells (PBMCs), taken at new diagnosis, from a patient treated with antithyroid drugs. The receptors come from a female donor with Graves disease.

Many counts were recorded for this clonotype. The CDR3 spells CATSDYRANQPQHF. In nucleotides, the CDR3 is TGTGCCACCAGTGATTACAGGGCCAATCAGCCCCAGCATTTT. This chain connects TRBV24-1 to TRBJ1-5; tentative D call: TRBD1 (6 bases). The germline CDR1 and CDR2 sequences are KGHDR and SFDVKD. Between the trimmed V and J ends, which lost 2 bases and 3 bases, there was a span of 7 bases. The CDR3 totals 14 residues.

This clonotype was found a few times. This chain connects TRBV9 to TRBJ1-2; TRBD1 aligns across 10 bases. There are 16 residues in the CDR3. Trimming removed 0 bases from V and 5 bases from J; junction bases left unmatched: 7. Germline CDR1 is SGDLS and CDR2 is YYNGEE. As DNA, the CDR3 is TGTGCCAGCAGCGTAGGGACAGGGGGTACTGGTTATGGCTACACCTTC. It codes for CASSVGTGGTGYGYTF.

This clonotype showed up many times. The rearrangement uses TRBV29-1 and TRBJ1-1; D is possibly TRBD1 (5 bases). V dropped 3 bases and J dropped 4 bases, with 6 bases sitting between them. CDR3 size: 11 residues. Germline values: CDR1 SQVTM, CDR2 ANQGSEA. CDR3 DNA sequence: TGCAGCGTTGACGGGGGCACTGAAGCTTTCTTT. This codes for CSVDGGTEAFF.

This clonotype was seen a few times. The rearrangement joins TRBV12-3 or TRBV12-4 to TRBJ1-3; D might be TRBD1 (6 bases). The CDR3 consists of 16 residues. Trimming stripped 8 bases from V and 0 bases from J, with 17 bases between. CDR3 loop: CASRGDTQHSGNTIYF. CDR3 nucleotides: TGTGCCAGCCGGGGGGACACCCAGCACTCTGGAAACACCATATATTTT.

Of note for this clonotype: A much larger clone differs by one base, so this may be a read error. The gene calls are TRBV6-2 or TRBV6-3 and TRBJ1-4; no clear D gene. Germline lookup yields CDR1 MNHEY and CDR2 SVGEGT. The CDR3 length is 17 residues. The CDR3: CASSYGRGPTPYEKLLF. DNA for the CDR3: TGTGCCAGCAGTTACGGCCGAGGCCCGACACCTTATGAAAAACTGCTTTTT.

This clonotype was seen at least ten times. The rearrangement links TRBV5-1 to TRBJ2-1; 11 bases map to TRBD2. The CDR3 totals 16 residues. Germline assignment: CDR1 SGHRS and CDR2 YFSETQ. Germline trimming cut 5 bases from V and 2 bases from J; bases unmatched to any gene: 6. In DNA, the CDR3 is TGCGCCAGCAGACCACTAGCGGGGGCCACCTACAATGAGCAGTTCTTC. It specifies CASRPLAGATYNEQFF.

This clonotype was observed at least ten times. V and J are TRBV7-9 and TRBJ2-3, with TRBD1 as a possible D gene (6 bases). This CDR3 contains 14 residues. The germline gives CDR1 SEHNR, CDR2 FQNEAQ (reference sequence). Trimming took 3 bases from V and 2 from J, leaving 9 bases between them. The CDR3 region is CASSLQGPTDTQYF. CDR3 nucleotides: TGTGCCAGCAGCTTGCAGGGGCCCACAGATACGCAGTATTTT.

The V call is TRBV28, the J call TRBJ1-5; maybe TRBD1 (5 bases). This CDR3 region has 12 residues. Germline CDR1 is MDHEN and CDR2 is SYDVKM. V lost 6 bases and J 9 bases, leaving 12 bases between the germline ends. CDR3 nucleotide sequence: TGTGCCAGCAGCCTCAGGGTAGGGCCCCAGCATTTT. It is translated as CASSLRVGPQHF.